The 5 T cell receptor beta chains presented below share a single source sample, sequenced in a study of regulatory T cells in long-lasting Graves disease. Building of the TCR beta libraries involved iRepertoire HTBI primers and Arm-PCR of CDR3 regions. TCRdb reprocessed the multiplex PCR reads with MiXCR, giving one entry per CDR3 protein. The sample yields about 560,000 distinct CDR3 sequences, 16% seen once. Time point defined: newly diagnosed GD, antithyroid drugs for less than 3 months. Researchers made the TCR library from RNA that was extracted from PBMCs. These data were likewise used in another study, on T cells in Graves' hyperthyroidism and ophthalmopathy.

The sample was peripheral blood mononuclear cells (PBMCs), taken at new diagnosis, from a patient treated with antithyroid drugs. These receptors all come from a man in his late teens or twenties with Graves disease.

This clonotype was counted at least ten times. The chain recombines TRBV28 with TRBJ2-5; the match to TRBD1 covers 8 bases. Germline assignment: CDR1 MDHEN and CDR2 SYDVKM. With V trimmed by 6 bases and J by 5 bases, 8 bases remained unmatched. This CDR3 is 14 amino acids long. The CDR3 DNA is TGTGCCAGCAGACCAGGGGGCGCAGAGGAGACCCAGTACTTC. It encodes CASRPGGAEETQYF.

This clonotype was observed at least ten times. This chain uses TRBV5-1 with TRBJ2-3; 7 nucleotides line up with TRBD2. Germline CDR1 and CDR2: SGHRS and YFSETQ. Germline trimming cut 3 bases from V and 6 bases from J; bases unmatched to any gene: 16. The CDR3 contains 17 residues. CDR3 nucleotide sequence: TGCGCCAGCAGCTACCCTTCGGAGCGGGATAGGATCGATACGCAGTATTTT. Translation gives CASSYPSERDRIDTQYF.

At least ten counts were recorded for this clonotype. V is TRBV11-2 and J is TRBJ2-1, with TRBD2 matching 11 bases. Germline-derived CDR1 and CDR2 are SGHAT and FQNNGV. V was clipped by 6 bases and J by 6 bases; unmatched bases: 16. The CDR3 runs to 18 residues. Written as DNA, the CDR3 is TGTGCCAGCAGACCGCCCCGGGTAGCGGGAGGGCAAGGCAATGAGCAGTTCTTC. Translating it yields CASRPPRVAGGQGNEQFF.

The V gene is TRBV19, the J gene TRBJ1-5, with unresolved D. This CDR3 has 15 residues. CDR1 LNHDA and CDR2 SQIVND come from the germline V gene (reference sequence). The V end was cut by 5 bases, the J end by 1 base, with 12 bases between. CDR3 in amino acids: CASSPLLASNQPQHF. CDR3 bases: TGTGCCAGTAGTCCCTTGTTGGCAAGCAATCAGCCCCAGCATTTT.

In its sample, this clonotype was seen a few times. V and J are TRBV20-1 and TRBJ1-1; D not certain. V lost 0 bases to trimming and J lost 0 bases, with 14 bases between them. Looked up from germline, CDR1 is DFQATT and CDR2 is SNEGSKA (reference sequence). The CDR3 loop spans 16 amino acids. CDR3 bases: TGCAGTGCTAGAGATGGGGAACAGACCATGAACACTGAAGCTTTCTTT. Encoded protein: CSARDGEQTMNTEAFF.